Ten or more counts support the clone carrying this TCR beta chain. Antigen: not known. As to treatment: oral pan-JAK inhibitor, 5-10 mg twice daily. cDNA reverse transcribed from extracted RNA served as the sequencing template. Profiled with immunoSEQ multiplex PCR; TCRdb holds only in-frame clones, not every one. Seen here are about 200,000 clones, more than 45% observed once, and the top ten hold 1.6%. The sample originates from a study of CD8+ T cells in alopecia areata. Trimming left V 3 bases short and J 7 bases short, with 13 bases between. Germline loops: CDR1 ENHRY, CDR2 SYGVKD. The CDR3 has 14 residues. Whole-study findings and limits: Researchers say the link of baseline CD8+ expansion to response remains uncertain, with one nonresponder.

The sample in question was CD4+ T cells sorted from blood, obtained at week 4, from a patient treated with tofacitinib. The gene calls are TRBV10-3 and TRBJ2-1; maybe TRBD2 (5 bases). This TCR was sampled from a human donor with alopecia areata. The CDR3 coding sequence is TGTGCCATCAGTGAAGGCCCGCCGGGGAATGAGCAGTTCTTC. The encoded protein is CAISEGPPGNEQFF.